This T cell receptor (beta chain) was sequenced for a study of OX40 agonist ivuxolimab in advanced cancers. Repertoires were generated with immunoSEQ multiplex PCR, while TCRdb's copy carries only in-frame clones and drops some. The sample holds 70,000 to 95,000 clones; around nine tenths are singletons and the top ten take around 1.1%. Trimming took 7 bases from V and 5 from J; bases not matched to a gene: 3. The CDR3 is 12 amino acids. Germline V CDR1 and CDR2: SQVTM, ANQGSEA. The source of this sequence is an adult with an advanced solid tumor such as melanoma, head and neck, liver or kidney cancer. V is TRBV29-1 and J is TRBJ2-1; 9 nucleotides line up with TRBD2. This material consisted of CD4+ or CD8+ T cells sorted from blood, taken in a trial of the OX40 agonist ivuxolimab. The CDR3 DNA is TGCAGCGCTACTAGCGGGCACAATGAGCAGTTCTTC. This encodes CSATSGHNEQFF.